This T cell receptor (beta chain) was observed in a study of T-cell reconstitution after alpha-beta-depleted transplantation in children. Molecular barcoding with unique molecular identifiers was used for the TCRbeta library. A single record per CDR3 protein comes from TCRdb applying MiXCR to the PCR reads. The table lists hundreds of thousands of distinct CDR3 sequences, around 13% of them singletons, with 0.79% in the top ten. Points from the study as a whole: The authors attributed T-cell counts and diversity one year after transplant mostly to newly produced T cells. The high TCRbeta diversity at day 60 in some patients came from surviving recipient T cells and thymic progenitors. After transplant, at about two months, alpha-beta T cells were reportedly derived from several hundred expanded graft clones.

V dropped 7 bases and J dropped 6; count of bases not matched to a gene: 3. The CDR3 runs 15 residues. Germline V lookup: CDR1 MNHEY, CDR2 SMNVEV (reference sequence). This clonotype was seen a few times. Its matching antigen is unknown. This chain connects TRBV27 to TRBJ2-2; 15 nucleotides line up with TRBD2. The clonotype was recovered from a girl aged 2-10 years with congenital amegakaryocytic thrombocytopenia, due to receive a stem cell transplant. Material: PBMCs, obtained before TCRalphabeta/CD19-depleted stem cell transplant. CDR3 sequence (DNA): TGTGCCAGCACCGGACTAGCGGGAGGGCCCGGGGAGCTGTTTTTT. Its translation: CASTGLAGGPGELFF.